This T cell receptor (beta chain) appears in the sequencing data of a study of shared clonotypes between healthy human individuals. Among the donors, all were Caucasian adults who lived in Nashville, Tennessee. There are 15 residues in the CDR3. Trimming shortened V by 2 bases and J by 0 bases, and 10 bases separated the two germline ends. Germline CDR1 reads MDHEN; CDR2 reads SYDVKM. The protocol was immunoSEQ multiplex PCR, while the TCRdb copy is restricted to in-frame clones and leaves out a portion. Of roughly 100,000 clones listed, about 66% were seen once; the top ten hold roughly a quarter. Input material: memory CD8+ T cells sorted from blood. Regarding subset: CD45RO+ cells pooled with CCR7-negative TemRA cells. The chain couples TRBV28 to TRBJ1-2; possibly TRBD1 for D (6 bases). The source of this sequence is a woman in her twenties or thirties in good health. The CDR3 DNA reads TGTGCCAGCAGTTTAGGGGGCGGACCTAACTATGGCTACACCTTC. Its translation is CASSLGGGPNYGYTF.